The 9 T cell receptor beta chains listed next were all sequenced from one sample in a study of OX40 agonist ivuxolimab in advanced cancers. Assay: immunoSEQ multiplex PCR; the TCRdb copy retains only in-frame clones and omits some. The sample lists about 87,000 clones; about 86% were seen once. This sample comprised CD4+ or CD8+ T cells sorted from blood, obtained in a trial of the OX40 agonist ivuxolimab. All receptors come from an adult with an advanced solid tumor such as melanoma, head and neck, liver or kidney cancer.

The gene calls are TRBV18 and TRBJ2-1, with 7 bases fitting TRBD2. This CDR3 comprises 16 residues. The germline V gene encodes CDR1 KGHSH and CDR2 LQKENI. V trimming: 3 bases; J trimming: 5 bases; junction bases outside the gene matches: 10. The CDR3 sequence is CASSPTTRGGNNEQFF. As DNA, the CDR3 is TGTGCCAGCTCACCCACGACGAGGGGAGGGAACAATGAGCAGTTCTTC.

The chain employs TRBV7-2 and TRBJ2-7; D uncertain. There are 12 residues in the CDR3. Germline CDR1 reads SGHTA; CDR2 reads FQGNSA. V lost 5 bases to trimming and J lost 1 base, with 6 bases between them. The CDR3 is CASSLPSYEQYF. The CDR3 DNA sequence: TGTGCCAGCAGCCTCCCTTCCTACGAGCAGTACTTC.

The chain has TRBV19 and TRBJ1-1; D gene ambiguous. With 3 bases removed from V and 0 bases from J, the gap between germline ends came to 8 bases. Looked up from germline, CDR1 is LNHDA and CDR2 is SQIVND (reference sequence). The CDR3 length is 14 residues. The CDR3 spells CASSIWGMNTEAFF. DNA for the CDR3: TGTGCCAGTAGTATCTGGGGAATGAACACTGAAGCTTTCTTT. The whole variable domain, filled in from reference TRBV19 and TRBJ1-1, reads DGGITQSPKYLFRKEGQNVTLSCEQNLNHDAMYWYRQDPGQGLRLIYYSQIVNDFQKGDIAEGYSVSREKKESFPLTVTSAQKNPTAFYLCASSIWGMNTEAFFGQGTRLTVV.

V gene TRBV7-9 combines with J gene TRBJ2-5; tentative D call: TRBD2 (6 bases). The length of the CDR3 is 15 residues. Trimming cost V 4 bases and J 5 bases, with 17 bases left between them. The germline V gene has CDR1 SEHNR and CDR2 FQNEAQ (reference sequence). CDR3 amino acids: CASSSFTGRSETQYF. As DNA, the CDR3 is TGTGCCAGCAGCTCGTTTACTGGGAGGTCGGAGACCCAGTACTTC.

The chain is built from TRBV11-2 and TRBJ1-2; TRBD1 matches at 8 bases. V was clipped by 5 bases and J by 0 bases; unmatched bases: 14. Germline CDR1 is SGHAT and CDR2 is FQNNGV. The CDR3 extends over 18 amino acids. The CDR3: CASSTGQGHMYSNYGYTF. DNA for the CDR3: TGTGCCAGCAGCACCGGACAGGGCCACATGTACTCTAACTATGGCTACACCTTC.

This clone was seen only once. The rearrangement links TRBV9 to TRBJ2-2; TRBD1 matches at 10 bases. Germline V CDR1 and CDR2: SGDLS, YYNGEE. The trim removed 3 bases at V and 3 bases at J, leaving 5 bases unmatched. This CDR3 has 16 residues. The CDR3 nucleotides read TGTGCCAGCAGCGCCCGGGACAGGGGAGACACCGGGGAGCTGTTTTTT. It specifies CASSARDRGDTGELFF. Looking up the rest from reference TRBV9 and TRBJ2-2 gives the full variable domain: DSGVTQTPKHLITATGQRVTLRCSPRSGDLSVYWYQQSLDQGLQFLIQYYNGEERAKGNILERFSAQQFPDLHSELNLSSLELGDSALYFCASSARDRGDTGELFFGEGSRLTVL.

The V gene is TRBV18, the J gene TRBJ2-7, with 13 bases that match TRBD2. V trimming: 3 bases; J trimming: 2 bases; junction bases outside the gene matches: 7. CDR1 and CDR2 from the germline V gene are KGHSH and LQKENI. The CDR3 consists of 17 residues. The CDR3 spells CASSPPSGLAGTYEQYF. Here the CDR3 DNA reads TGTGCCAGCTCACCTCCCTCGGGACTAGCGGGGACCTACGAGCAGTACTTC.

The chain joins TRBV6-5 to TRBJ2-7; 11 nucleotides align to TRBD1. V lost 7 bases, J lost 0 bases, and 5 bases stayed unmatched. This CDR3 has 15 residues. CDR1 and CDR2 (germline): MNHEY, SVGAGI. Here the CDR3 reads CASTPGTGGSYEQYF. CDR3 nucleotides: TGTGCCAGCACCCCCGGGACAGGGGGCTCCTACGAGCAGTACTTC.

The rearrangement uses TRBV2 and TRBJ2-7; 16 bases fit TRBD2. CDR1 is SNHLY and CDR2 is FYNNEI in the germline V gene. The CDR3 loop spans 18 amino acids. V shed 0 bases and J 6 bases; nucleotides not matched to a gene: 8. DNA of the CDR3: TGTGCCAGCAGTGAAGCCCCGGGACTAGCGGGAGGGCCGCGCGAGCAGTACTTC. This gives the protein CASSEAPGLAGGPREQYF.